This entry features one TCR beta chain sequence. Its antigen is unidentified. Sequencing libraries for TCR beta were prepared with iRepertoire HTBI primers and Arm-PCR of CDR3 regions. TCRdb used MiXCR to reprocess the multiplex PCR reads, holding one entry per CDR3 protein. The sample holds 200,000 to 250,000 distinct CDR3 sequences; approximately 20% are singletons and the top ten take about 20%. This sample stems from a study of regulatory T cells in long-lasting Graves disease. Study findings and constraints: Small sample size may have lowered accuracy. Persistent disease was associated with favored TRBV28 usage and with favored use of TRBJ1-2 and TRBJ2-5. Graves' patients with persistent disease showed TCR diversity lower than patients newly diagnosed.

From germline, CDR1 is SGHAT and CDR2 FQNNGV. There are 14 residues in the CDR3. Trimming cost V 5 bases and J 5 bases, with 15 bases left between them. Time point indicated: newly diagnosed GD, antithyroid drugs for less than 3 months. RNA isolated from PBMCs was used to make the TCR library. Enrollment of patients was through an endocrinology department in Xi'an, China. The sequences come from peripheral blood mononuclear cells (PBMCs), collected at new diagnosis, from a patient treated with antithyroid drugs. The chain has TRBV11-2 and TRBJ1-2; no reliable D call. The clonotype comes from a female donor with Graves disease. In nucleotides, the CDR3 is TGTGCCAGCAGCCTCGGCGGCGCGGAATATGGCTACACCTTC. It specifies CASSLGGAEYGYTF.